The 21 T cell receptor beta chains below were found in one sample sequenced in a study of blood T cell repertoires in COVID-19. Generated by immunoSEQ multiplex PCR, the TCRdb table keeps only in-frame clones and is missing some. The sample contains around 300,000 clones, about 87% of which appear only once. Sequenced input: PBMCs or T cells enriched from blood (not recorded which). The receptors derive from a woman aged 50 to 60 who had recovered from COVID-19.

This clone has a single count. The V call is TRBV5-1, the J call TRBJ2-7, with TRBD1 as a possible D gene (7 bases). CDR1 and CDR2 from the germline V gene are SGHRS and YFSETQ. CDR3 length: 12 residues. Trimming took off 5 bases at V and 4 bases at J, with 10 bases between the two ends. The CDR3 here is CASRRDRYEQYF. DNA for the CDR3: TGCGCCAGCAGGCGGGACAGATACGAGCAGTACTTC.

This clone was observed once. This chain joins TRBV29-1 and TRBJ1-3; a possible D gene is TRBD1 (5 bases). With 7 bases removed from V and 1 base from J, the gap between germline ends came to 11 bases. Germline lookup yields CDR1 SQVTM and CDR2 ANQGSEA. This CDR3 is built from 13 residues. CDR3 nucleotides: TGCAGCGCCGTCAGGGTTTCTGGAAACACCATATATTTT. Its protein is CSAVRVSGNTIYF.

This rearrangement joins TRBV6-1 to TRBJ2-7; no reliable D call. The CDR3 runs to 13 residues. V was clipped by 1 base and J by 3 bases, with 7 bases between them. Per the germline V gene, CDR1 is MNHNS and CDR2 is SASEGT. The CDR3 reads CASSEVESYEQYF. CDR3 DNA: TGTGCCAGCAGTGAAGTAGAAAGCTACGAGCAGTACTTC.

The chain links TRBV14 to TRBJ2-5, with D perhaps TRBD2 (5 bases). CDR3 length: 15 residues. V was pared by 4 bases and J by 2 bases, with 14 bases between. Germline lookup yields CDR1 SGHDN and CDR2 FVKESK. CDR3 residues: CASSLTRAIQETQYF. The CDR3 DNA follows: TGTGCCAGCAGCCTCACTAGGGCTATTCAAGAGACCCAGTACTTC.

The genes are TRBV19 and TRBJ1-1, with 8 bases aligning to TRBD1. The germline V gene encodes CDR1 LNHDA and CDR2 SQIVND (reference sequence). Trimming removed 10 bases from V and 1 base from J; junction bases left unmatched: 8. The CDR3 has 14 residues. DNA of the CDR3: TGTGCCACACGTCCCGGGACAGGGAACACTGAAGCTTTCTTT. Its protein product is CATRPGTGNTEAFF.

The chain joins TRBV7-6 to TRBJ2-1; 9 nucleotides align to TRBD2. Germline V gives CDR1 SGHVS, CDR2 FNYEAQ. The junction had 23 bases not matched to a gene; V was cut back by 3 bases and J by 8 bases. This CDR3 is built from 20 residues. The CDR3: CASSLLVRASGTPNLDEQFF. DNA of the CDR3: TGTGCCAGCAGCTTGTTAGTTCGGGCTAGCGGGACCCCTAATCTCGATGAGCAGTTCTTC.

The V and J genes are TRBV7-9 and TRBJ1-5; D ambiguous. CDR3 length: 15 amino acids. The germline gives CDR1 SEHNR, CDR2 FQNEAQ (reference sequence). V lost 1 base and J 7 bases, leaving 14 bases between the germline ends. CDR3 DNA sequence: TGTGCCAGCAGCTTAGGCGCAGGTCCCTTACAGCCCCAGCATTTT. It encodes CASSLGAGPLQPQHF.

The V and J genes are TRBV5-6 and TRBJ1-6, with 7 bases fitting TRBD1. The CDR3 runs 14 residues. CDR1 is SGHDT, CDR2 YYEEEE, per germline. The ends lost 3 bases at V and 14 bases at J; junction bases unmatched: 11. DNA of the CDR3: TGTGCCAGCAGCTCGGGACAGTACTTTTTGTCCCTCCACTTT. Translating it yields CASSSGQYFLSLHF.

The chain is built from TRBV14 and TRBJ2-5; a weak D match, TRBD2 (5 bases). Looked up from germline, CDR1 is SGHDN and CDR2 is FVKESK. The CDR3 runs 14 residues. The V end lost 0 bases, the J end lost 2 bases, and 7 bases lay between the germline ends. The CDR3: CASSQDRGQETQYF. The CDR3 coding sequence is TGTGCCAGCAGCCAAGATCGAGGGCAAGAGACCCAGTACTTC.

The chain uses TRBV19 and TRBJ2-1; D might be TRBD1 (7 bases). The ends were cut back, 6 bases at V and 7 bases at J, with 28 bases in the middle. Germline-derived CDR1 and CDR2 are LNHDA and SQIVND (reference sequence). The CDR3 is made up of 18 amino acids. CDR3 sequence: CASRLSFLGGFGRNEQFF. The CDR3 DNA reads as TGTGCCAGTAGGCTCTCCTTCTTAGGGGGCTTCGGGAGAAATGAGCAGTTCTTC. Complete variable domain (other parts from reference TRBV19 and TRBJ2-1): DGGITQSPKYLFRKEGQNVTLSCEQNLNHDAMYWYRQDPGQGLRLIYYSQIVNDFQKGDIAEGYSVSREKKESFPLTVTSAQKNPTAFYLCASRLSFLGGFGRNEQFFGPGTRLTVL.

V and J are TRBV7-2 and TRBJ2-5, with a weak D call TRBD1 (5 bases). There are 15 residues in the CDR3. In germline, CDR1 is SGHTA, CDR2 FQGNSA. V gave up 0 bases and J gave up 4 bases, with 12 bases separating them. Written as DNA, the CDR3 is TGTGCCAGCAGCTTAGCATTAGGCAGGGTAGAGACCCAGTACTTC. Translation: CASSLALGRVETQYF. Drawing the rest from reference TRBV7-2 and TRBJ2-5, the complete variable domain is GAGVSQSPSNKVTEKGKDVELRCDPISGHTALYWYRQSLGQGLEFLIYFQGNSAPDKSGLPSDRFSAERTGGSVSTLTIQRTQQEDSAVYLCASSLALGRVETQYFGPGTRLLVL.

This clone was counted at least ten times. CDR3 coding DNA: TGTGCCAGCAGCCCCGGGGCCAAAAACATTCAGTACTTC. Its translation: CASSPGAKNIQYF. This chain uses TRBV7-9 with TRBJ2-4; D remains unclear. The CDR3 covers 13 residues. V shed 5 bases and J shed 1 base, with 6 bases lying between them. Germline CDR1 is SEHNR and CDR2 is FQNEAQ (reference sequence).

This chain joins TRBV29-1 and TRBJ1-1; possible D gene TRBD1, 5 bases. V was trimmed by 6 bases and J by 1 base, leaving 12 bases between them. The CDR3 has 13 residues. Germline values: CDR1 SQVTM, CDR2 ANQGSEA. The DNA of the CDR3 is TGCAGCGTGACCCCGGGGGAGAACACTGAAGCTTTCTTT. This translates into CSVTPGENTEAFF.

The gene calls are TRBV5-1 and TRBJ1-1; the match to TRBD1 covers 10 bases. With 4 bases clipped from V and 0 bases from J, the junction kept 9 bases outside the gene matches. CDR3 length: 17 amino acids. The germline V gene has CDR1 SGHRS and CDR2 YFSETQ. CDR3 nucleotides: TGCGCCAGCAGCATCGGGACAGGGGCCCTTATGAACACTGAAGCTTTCTTT. Protein sequence: CASSIGTGALMNTEAFF.

Points on this clone: The sample holds other DNA sequences that translate to the same CDR3. V gene TRBV18 combines with J gene TRBJ2-7; 8 bases line up with TRBD1. V dropped 3 bases and J dropped 5; count of bases not matched to a gene: 3. From germline, CDR1 is KGHSH and CDR2 LQKENI. The CDR3 length is 13 residues. The CDR3 here is CASSPGQGNEQYF. The CDR3 bases are TGTGCCAGCTCACCCGGACAGGGCAACGAGCAGTACTTC.

The V call is TRBV19, the J call TRBJ1-2; D is perhaps TRBD1 (5 bases). The CDR3 contains 15 residues. The V gene lost 5 bases and the J gene lost 7 bases, with 20 bases spanning the gap. Germline CDR1 reads LNHDA; CDR2 reads SQIVND (reference sequence). The CDR3 nucleotides read TGTGCCAGTAGTGGAATTCGGGACGCCGGGGGTGGCTACACCTTC. It yields the protein CASSGIRDAGGGYTF.

The rearrangement links TRBV3-1 (or the pseudogene TRBV3-2) to TRBJ1-2, with D tentatively TRBD1 (6 bases). The CDR3 runs to 16 residues. Germline CDR1 and CDR2: LGHDT and YNNKEL (reference sequence). V dropped 2 bases and J dropped 7 bases, with 20 bases sitting between them. The CDR3 region has the DNA TGTGCCAGCAGCCAATCAAAAGGGGGACCGGGCCTTGGCTACACCTTC. Translating gives CASSQSKGGPGLGYTF.

The chain is built from TRBV6-5 and TRBJ2-7; no definite D call. The V and J ends lost 5 bases and 2 bases respectively, with 10 bases between them. The CDR3 spans 13 residues. Germline V gene data show CDR1 as MNHEY and CDR2 as SVGAGI. CDR3 bases: TGTGCCAGCAGTACCCTAGTTGCCTACGAGCAGTACTTC. Protein product: CASSTLVAYEQYF.

V usage is TRBV4-1 and J usage is TRBJ1-6; D gene unclear. V was shortened by 1 base and J by 5 bases, with 12 bases between the two germline ends. Per the germline V gene, CDR1 is MGHRA and CDR2 is YSYEKL. The CDR3 is 16 amino acids. The CDR3 is CASSQGPRLDNSPLHF. For the CDR3, the DNA is TGCGCCAGCAGCCAAGGGCCGAGACTTGATAATTCACCCCTCCACTTT.

The gene calls are TRBV4-3 and TRBJ2-5, with a possible D match to TRBD1 (6 bases). CDR1 and CDR2 from the germline V gene are LGHNA and YSLEER. The CDR3 is 15 amino acids. Between the trimmed V and J ends, which lost 0 bases and 0 bases, there was a span of 8 bases. The CDR3 nucleotides are TGCGCCAGCAGCCAAGATTACAGGGACCAAGAGACCCAGTACTTC. Residues: CASSQDYRDQETQYF.

This chain connects TRBV7-9 to TRBJ2-3, with D perhaps TRBD2 (5 bases). The CDR3 spans 15 residues. Germline V gives CDR1 SEHNR, CDR2 FQNEAQ (reference sequence). The V end lost 5 bases, the J end lost 1 base, and 13 bases lay between the germline ends. The CDR3 here is CASSLEVGGTDTQYF. The DNA for the CDR3 is TGTGCCAGCAGCCTAGAGGTCGGGGGCACAGATACGCAGTATTTT.